The TCR beta chain described here comes from a study of a mutant IDH1 vaccine in newly diagnosed glioma (dated by TCRdb to 2020 to 2023). For context, the study as a whole: Patients were given eight vaccinations, in weeks 1, 3, 5, 7, 11, 15, 19 and 23, which matched visits V03 through V10. For exploratory analyses, 25 treated patients had longitudinal TCRB deep sequencing done wherever samples were available. Peripheral blood samples were drawn at six visits, namely V03 (baseline), V05, V07, V10, V12 and V13. Of the approximately 35 treated patients, 62.5% were male and 37.5% were female, and a mean age of roughly 37 years was recorded. Prior to enrollment, patients had been given standard therapy consisting of radiotherapy alone, temozolomide alone, or radiochemotherapy with temozolomide, with the combination given to most patients. Vaccination was initiated 4-6 weeks after radiotherapy alone, or concurrently with temozolomide cycles in the chemotherapy-containing groups.

The label giving this sample's time point can be read as: week 11, during vaccination. Every vaccine dose consisted of 300 ug of a 20-mer mutant IDH1 peptide in Montanide, administered subcutaneously together with topical imiquimod. The donors had newly diagnosed IDH1-mutant astrocytomas of WHO grade 3 or 4 that showed loss of nuclear ATRX. The samples were drawn from NOA16, a multicentre, single-arm, open-label phase I trial in Germany that tested a mutant IDH1 peptide vaccine in humans for the first time. Genomic DNA for TCRB sequencing was extracted from EDTA blood using the DNeasy Blood and Tissue Kit. What the authors observed across the whole study: Selection of PBMC samples for TCRB deep sequencing was based on availability. Immune responses induced by the vaccine were seen in over 80% of patients across multiple MHC alleles. The authors stated that sample limitations prevented analyses of patient blood samples from being reproduced. Changes in the top peripheral T cell clonotypes picked up by TCRB sequencing did not appear to be linked to pseudoprogression.

Notes on this clone: Its antigen remains unidentified. No much larger clone exists at a distance of one base, and base qualities are not known.

Trimming leaves V shorter by 1 base and J shorter by 2 bases, with the junction holding 7 bases beyond the gene matches. The CDR3 holds 17 amino acids from the cysteine to the phenylalanine. Only the CDR3 part of the read is kept: 51 bases, read in frame from the first base. Reading the germline V gene (reference sequence) gives CDR1 SEHNR and CDR2 FQNEAQ. Library prep was done by the immunoSEQ multiplex PCR assay. Rearranged TCR beta chain sequences were amplified with the hsTCRB Kit following the manufacturer's protocol. TCRB libraries were sequenced on an Illumina MiSeq. In the paper's pipeline: Demultiplexing, trimming and gene mapping were performed with the kit vendor's proprietary platform. The source is immuneACCESS, and TCRdb retained only in-frame sequences with V and J called. Part of the clones is not carried over; for the studies checked, unresolved V genes explain less than half of this, and the remainder is unexplained. V, J and clone size are taken as reported in that table, and D and trimming were inferred from the DNA itself. The sample table lists under 150,000 clones, 75% to 90% of them with a count of one. The ten largest clones capture 0.5% to 0.65% of the sample.

The sample was PBMCs, taken from a glioma patient whose treatment included an IDH1 peptide vaccine. The TCR was taken from a woman aged 45-65 years with glioma. The V and J genes are TRBV7-9 and TRBJ2-1; 8 nucleotides in the junction match TRBD2. The CDR3 protein sequence reads: CASSLVAGLGAYNEQFF. The DNA is as follows: TGTGCCAGCAGCTTAGTGGCGGGACTAGGGGCCTACAATGAGCAGTTCTTC.